Presented here are 23 T cell receptor beta chains from one specimen sequenced in a study of shared clonotypes between healthy human individuals. CD8 cells classed as naive were CD45RO-negative and positively selected for CCR7, excluding terminally differentiated effector memory CD45RA+ cells. Profiling relied on immunoSEQ multiplex PCR, and the TCRdb table lists in-frame clones only, not all of them. The table records some 2.1 million clones, 85% to 95% of them present only once. Sequenced sample: naive CD8+ T cells sorted from blood. These receptors all stem from a man in his late teens or twenties in good health.

The chain is built from TRBV4-3 and TRBJ2-7; 8 nucleotides match TRBD2. The V and J ends lost 4 bases and 3 bases, in that order; junction bases with no gene match: 11. CDR3 length: 16 residues. CDR1 is LGHNA, CDR2 YSLEER, per germline. DNA of the CDR3: TGCGCCAGCAGCCCCCATAGGACTAGCCATAACTACGAGCAGTACTTC. It yields the protein CASSPHRTSHNYEQYF.

This chain joins TRBV7-3 and TRBJ1-5, with a possible D match to TRBD1 (5 bases). The CDR3 spans 18 residues. V was pared by 1 base and J by 5 bases, with 21 bases between. CDR1 and CDR2 (germline): SGHTA, FQGTGA. The CDR3 reads CASSLIGATFGDYQPQHF. The CDR3 nucleotides are TGTGCCAGCAGCTTAATAGGGGCGACATTTGGGGATTATCAGCCCCAGCATTTT.

This clone has only one observation. Being one base from a much bigger clone, this may be a read error. The rearrangement links TRBV14 to TRBJ2-7, with TRBD1 identical over 10 bases. The CDR3 totals 14 residues. CDR1 is SGHDN and CDR2 is FVKESK in the germline V gene. The V gene end was trimmed by 4 bases and the J gene end by 2 bases; junction bases not matched to a gene: 2. CDR3 nucleotide sequence: TGTGCCAGCAGCCCCGGGACAGGGGCCTACGAGCAGTACTTC. Translating it yields CASSPGTGAYEQYF.

The genes are TRBV7-8 and TRBJ1-2; 11 bases align to TRBD1. J gave up 6 bases and V 3 bases, and 12 bases lay outside the gene matches. The CDR3 runs 17 residues. Germline values: CDR1 SGHVS, CDR2 FQNEAQ. The CDR3 spells CASSFAVRTGGEDGYTF. CDR3 in DNA: TGTGCCAGCAGCTTCGCGGTACGGACAGGGGGCGAGGATGGCTACACCTTC.

The chain recombines TRBV30 with TRBJ2-4, with D possibly being TRBD2 (5 bases). Germline V gives CDR1 GTSNPN, CDR2 SVGIG (reference sequence). The CDR3 extends over 12 amino acids. The V end was cut by 0 bases, the J end by 7 bases, with 7 bases between. CDR3 amino acids: CAWSVGENIQYF. The CDR3, as DNA: TGTGCCTGGAGTGTTGGGGAGAACATTCAGTACTTC.

This clone was detected only once. The sample carries other DNA sequences with the same CDR3. The J gene is TRBJ2-7, the V gene TRBV7-6; tentatively, D is TRBD2 (6 bases). The V and J ends lost 1 base and 1 base respectively, with 8 bases between them. This CDR3 contains 14 residues. Germline loops: CDR1 SGHVS, CDR2 FNYEAQ. Here the CDR3 reads CASSLEAGSYEQYF. The CDR3 DNA follows: TGTGCCAGCAGCTTAGAAGCGGGTTCCTACGAGCAGTACTTC.

V and J are TRBV2 and TRBJ1-1; TRBD1 is a possible D gene (5 bases). Trimming removed 2 bases from V and 0 bases from J, with 13 bases in between. Germline-derived CDR1 and CDR2 are SNHLY and FYNNEI. The CDR3 is 16 residues long. The CDR3 region is CASSEFPTAMNTEAFF. The CDR3 DNA follows: TGTGCCAGCAGTGAATTTCCGACAGCCATGAACACTGAAGCTTTCTTT.

The J gene is TRBJ2-5, the V gene TRBV5-1; TRBD2 aligns across 10 bases. V shed 3 bases, J shed 3 bases, and the junction held 2 bases outside the gene matches. Looked up from germline, CDR1 is SGHRS and CDR2 is YFSETQ. This CDR3 region has 14 residues. The CDR3 protein is CASSSGLAEETQYF. The DNA for the CDR3 is TGCGCCAGCAGCTCCGGACTAGCGGAAGAGACCCAGTACTTC.

The CDR3 DNA reads as TGTGCCAGCAGCGTGGAAACCGGGACAGGGATTTCAACTAATGAAAAACTGTTTTTT. Protein product: CASSVETGTGISTNEKLFF. The V call is TRBV7-9, the J call TRBJ1-4; TRBD1 aligns across 9 bases. Unmatched junction bases numbered 13, after V lost 5 bases and J lost 0 bases. This CDR3 region has 19 residues. Per germline, CDR1 SEHNR and CDR2 FQNEAQ (reference sequence).

Points on this clone: Other DNA variants within this sample encode the same CDR3. The rearrangement links TRBV9 to TRBJ2-5; unclear D gene. This CDR3 has 13 residues. Per germline, CDR1 SGDLS and CDR2 YYNGEE. The V gene lost 4 bases and the J gene lost 3 bases, with 10 bases spanning the gap. The CDR3 DNA sequence: TGTGCCAGCAGCCCACCCAATGAAGAGACCCAGTACTTC. Its translation is CASSPPNEETQYF.

Notes on this clone: The identical CDR3 is also encoded by other nucleotide sequences in the sample. The rearrangement links TRBV7-9 to TRBJ2-5, with TRBD1 as a possible D gene (5 bases). The CDR3 is made up of 14 amino acids. Trimming removed 1 base at V and 5 bases at J, with 11 bases between. The germline V gene has CDR1 SEHNR and CDR2 FQNEAQ (reference sequence). The CDR3 region is CASSLGGLRETQYF. DNA of the CDR3: TGTGCCAGCAGCTTAGGGGGCCTAAGGGAGACCCAGTACTTC.

This chain uses TRBV6-6 with TRBJ2-1; D is unclear. Deletions cut 4 bases from V and 8 bases from J, with 6 bases between. The CDR3 sequence is 11 residues long. The germline V gene encodes CDR1 MNHNY and CDR2 SVGAGI (reference sequence). The CDR3 DNA sequence: TGTGCCAGCAGTTTTATCGATGAGCAGTTCTTC. Encoded protein: CASSFIDEQFF.

J is TRBJ2-5 and V is TRBV25-1; D is tentatively TRBD1 or TRBD2 (6 bases each). The CDR3 length is 15 residues. The germline CDR1 and CDR2 sequences are MGHDK and SYGVNS. Trimming took 2 bases from V and 3 from J, leaving 13 bases between them. The CDR3: CASSEQQGGEETQYF. CDR3 sequence (DNA): TGTGCCAGCAGTGAACAACAGGGAGGCGAAGAGACCCAGTACTTC.

The chain recombines TRBV29-1 with TRBJ1-4; D is unclear. Germline CDR1 and CDR2: SQVTM and ANQGSEA. Between the trimmed V and J ends, which lost 7 bases and 6 bases, there was a span of 9 bases. The CDR3 is 11 residues long. The CDR3 coding sequence is TGCAGCGGGACGGCCGATGAAAAACTGTTTTTT. Protein product: CSGTADEKLFF.

CDR3 nucleotide sequence: TGTGCCAGCAGTTTAGTAGTGACAGGGGGGTACGAGCAGTACTTC. Protein product: CASSLVVTGGYEQYF. The chain employs TRBV27 and TRBJ2-7; 9 nucleotides match TRBD1. V was pared by 2 bases and J by 4 bases, with 6 bases of the junction left unmatched. The length of the CDR3 is 15 residues. Germline V gene sequence: CDR1 MNHEY, CDR2 SMNVEV (reference sequence).

The DNA for the CDR3 is TGTGCCAGCAGCTTAGATGTCTACACCGGGGAGCTGTTTTTT. Translated: CASSLDVYTGELFF. The rearrangement links TRBV11-2 to TRBJ2-2; no firm D call. V was clipped by 0 bases and J by 3 bases, with 5 bases between them. The germline CDR1 and CDR2 sequences are SGHAT and FQNNGV. This CDR3 is 14 amino acids long.

The chain couples TRBV4-1 to TRBJ1-6; 7 nucleotides align to TRBD1. CDR1 is MGHRA, CDR2 YSYEKL, per germline. The CDR3 covers 15 residues. J was trimmed by 9 bases and V by 2 bases; bases with no gene match: 7. The CDR3 spells CASSQIQGEGSPLHF. CDR3 bases: TGCGCCAGCAGCCAAATCCAGGGGGAGGGTTCACCCCTCCACTTT.

A word on this clone: Other DNA sequences in this specimen translate into the identical CDR3. The V gene is TRBV27, the J gene TRBJ2-1; D perhaps matches TRBD2 (5 bases). Per the germline V gene, CDR1 is MNHEY and CDR2 is SMNVEV (reference sequence). Trimming left V 3 bases short and J 2 bases short, with 8 bases between. The CDR3 covers 14 residues. CDR3 region: CASSFSGPYNEQFF. CDR3 DNA: TGTGCCAGCAGTTTCAGCGGCCCCTACAATGAGCAGTTCTTC.

The gene calls are TRBV6-4 and TRBJ2-5; 8 nucleotides agree with TRBD1. Germline V gene data show CDR1 as MRHNA and CDR2 as SNTAGT. The CDR3 is made up of 15 amino acids. The trim removed 2 bases at V and 5 bases at J, leaving 7 bases unmatched. CDR3 sequence: CASSDHGGQVETQYF. CDR3 nucleotide sequence: TGTGCCAGCAGTGACCATGGGGGACAGGTGGAGACCCAGTACTTC.

The chain combines TRBV7-9 with TRBJ2-3, with a weak D call TRBD1 (6 bases). The germline gives CDR1 SEHNR, CDR2 FQNEAQ (reference sequence). V lost 5 bases and J lost 1, with 13 bases in between. The CDR3 length is 15 residues. The CDR3 sequence is CASSNRQVGTDTQYF. In nucleotides, the CDR3 is TGTGCCAGCAGCAACAGACAGGTCGGCACAGATACGCAGTATTTT.

The table lists this clone with a count of one. V is TRBV6-5 and J is TRBJ2-2, with no clear D. This CDR3 contains 16 residues. V lost 3 bases, J lost 1 base, and 12 bases lay in between. CDR1 is MNHEY, CDR2 SVGAGI, per germline. In DNA, the CDR3 is TGTGCCAGCAGTTATGCAATCAGCGTGAACACCGGGGAGCTGTTTTTT. It is translated as CASSYAISVNTGELFF.

The chain joins TRBV27 to TRBJ1-1, with TRBD1 as a possible D gene (5 bases). Trimming took 2 bases from V and 1 from J, leaving 11 bases between them. Germline loops: CDR1 MNHEY, CDR2 SMNVEV (reference sequence). The CDR3 extends over 15 amino acids. The CDR3 DNA sequence: TGTGCCAGCAGTTTAGCAGGGCCGCGGAACACTGAAGCTTTCTTT. Protein: CASSLAGPRNTEAFF.

V and J are TRBV7-9 and TRBJ2-7; D might be TRBD1 or TRBD2, each matching 5 bases. V was shortened by 3 bases and J by 5 bases, with 14 bases between the two germline ends. CDR3 size: 14 residues. From germline, CDR1 is SEHNR and CDR2 FQNEAQ (reference sequence). The CDR3 coding sequence is TGTGCCAGCAGCTTCCCCGGGACGAGCCACGAGCAGTACTTC. Amino acids: CASSFPGTSHEQYF.